Listed here is a single TCR beta chain. Its antigen is still unknown. The data are from a study of T cell responses to AZD1222 COVID-19 vaccine. Overall study findings and caveats: Reportedly, close to half of spike-specific TCRs are directed against unmutated variant regions. Repertoire samples came only from after the peak T cell response. Possibly, clonal diversity was underestimated; donors were largely white British and included more females. The number of AZD1222 recipients seropositive at baseline was only six.

This CDR3 contains 15 residues. V gave up 0 bases and J gave up 5 bases, with 12 bases separating them. CDR1 and CDR2 (germline): MGHRA, YSYEKL. Sequencing was performed with immunoSEQ multiplex PCR; in TCRdb, only in-frame clones are kept and a portion is missing. The repertoire holds some 55,000 clones, with nearly 90% as singletons. The rearrangement joins TRBV4-1 to TRBJ2-3; no firm D call. Sequenced material: peripheral blood, taken on day 0 of AZD1222 vaccination. The TCR originated in an adult in good health. The CDR3 DNA is TGCGCCAGCAGCCAAGAATTAACCTCCATAGATACGCAGTATTTT. Translated, it gives CASSQELTSIDTQYF.